This T cell receptor beta chain came from a study of blood T cells in healthy people across ages. Per the germline V gene, CDR1 is DFQATT and CDR2 is SNEGSKA (reference sequence). The germline V and J ends were trimmed by 6 bases and 1 base, with 19 bases remaining between them. The CDR3 spans 16 residues. Through a sample-barcoded 5' primer and a J-beta primer mix, a second PCR was run for roughly 6 to 12 cycles. From the 5' RACE reads, TCRdb called clonotypes with MiXCR, one entry per CDR3 protein. The sample lists around 990,000 distinct CDR3 sequences, around 25% occurring once. Separately, the same data were catalogued under a study of T cells of mothers and their children.

The source is a girl aged 2 to 9 in good health. This chain joins TRBV20-1 and TRBJ2-1; D remains unclear. The sample consisted of blood. CDR3 nucleotide sequence: TGCAGTGCCGCACCCTTCAAGCAACAATCCTACAATGAGCAGTTCTTC. Amino acid sequence: CSAAPFKQQSYNEQFF.